This T cell receptor (beta chain) was identified in a study of read filtering for tumor transcriptome and immune sequencing. Study details: Mean patient age was roughly 61 years, range roughly 45 to 85; 17 male, roughly 14 female. The study's findings and limits: Compared with RNA-seq, IR-seq gave much higher clonotype depth and reliability.

Molecular barcoded adaptors covering alpha/delta and beta/gamma chains were used on roughly 400 ng RNA. TCRdb recomputed calls from the reads with MiXCR, one row per CDR3 protein. The data show 35,000 to 40,000 distinct CDR3 sequences, approximately 14% seen once. CDR1 WSHSY and CDR2 SAAADI come from the germline V gene. Trimming pared 3 bases from V and 2 bases from J, leaving 13 bases between. The CDR3 is 15 residues long. Sampling of bone marrow took place during active disease in every patient. The table lists this clonotype with many counts. Antigen: not known. This TCR derives from a donor over 35 with multiple myeloma. Sequencing used a population of CD138-negative cells sorted from bone marrow. The chain couples TRBV10-2 to TRBJ1-1; D not resolved. The CDR3 DNA is TGCGCCAGCAGTGATTGGTCAGGCCTCAACACTGAAGCTTTCTTT. This translates into CASSDWSGLNTEAFF.